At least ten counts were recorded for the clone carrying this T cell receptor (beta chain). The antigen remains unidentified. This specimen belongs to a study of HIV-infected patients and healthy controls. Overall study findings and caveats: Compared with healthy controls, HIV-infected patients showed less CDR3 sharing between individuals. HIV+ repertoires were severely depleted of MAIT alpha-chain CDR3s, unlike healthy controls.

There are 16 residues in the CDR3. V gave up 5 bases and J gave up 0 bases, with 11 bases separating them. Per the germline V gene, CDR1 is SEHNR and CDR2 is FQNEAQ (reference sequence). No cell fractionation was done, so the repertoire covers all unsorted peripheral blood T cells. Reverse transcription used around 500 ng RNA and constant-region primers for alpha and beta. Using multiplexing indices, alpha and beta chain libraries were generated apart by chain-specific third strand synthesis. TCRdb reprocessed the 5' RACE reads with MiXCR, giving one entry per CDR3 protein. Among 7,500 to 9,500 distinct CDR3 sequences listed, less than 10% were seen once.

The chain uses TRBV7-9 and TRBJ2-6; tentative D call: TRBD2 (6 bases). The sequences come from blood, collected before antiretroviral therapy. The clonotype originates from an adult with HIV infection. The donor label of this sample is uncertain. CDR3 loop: CASSRTTHSGANVLTF. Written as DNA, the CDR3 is TGTGCCAGCAGCCGGACTACCCACTCTGGGGCCAACGTCCTGACTTTC.